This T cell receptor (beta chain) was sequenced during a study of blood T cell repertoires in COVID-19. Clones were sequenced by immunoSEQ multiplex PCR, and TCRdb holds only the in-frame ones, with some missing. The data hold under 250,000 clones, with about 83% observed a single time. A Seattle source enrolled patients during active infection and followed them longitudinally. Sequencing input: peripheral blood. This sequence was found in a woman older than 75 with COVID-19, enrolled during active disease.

The CDR3, as DNA: TGTGCCAGCTCACCGATCCTAACGAACACCGGGGAGCTGTTTTTT. Translation: CASSPILTNTGELFF. The chain joins TRBV18 to TRBJ2-2; no clear D gene. This CDR3 comprises 15 residues. Trimming stripped 3 bases from V and 0 bases from J, with 8 bases between. Per germline, CDR1 KGHSH and CDR2 LQKENI.